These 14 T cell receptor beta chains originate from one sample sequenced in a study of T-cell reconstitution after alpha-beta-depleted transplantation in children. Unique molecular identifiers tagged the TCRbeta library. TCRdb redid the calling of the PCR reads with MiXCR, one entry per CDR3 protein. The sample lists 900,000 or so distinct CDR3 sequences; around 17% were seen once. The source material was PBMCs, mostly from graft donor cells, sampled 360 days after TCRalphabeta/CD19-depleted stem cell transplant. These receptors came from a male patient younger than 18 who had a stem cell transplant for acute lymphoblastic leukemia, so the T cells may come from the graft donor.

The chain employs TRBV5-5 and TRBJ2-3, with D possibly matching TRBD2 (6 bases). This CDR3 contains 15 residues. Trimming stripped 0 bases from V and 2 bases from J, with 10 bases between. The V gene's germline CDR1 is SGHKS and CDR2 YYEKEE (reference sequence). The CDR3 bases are TGTGCCAGCAGCTTGGCGGGACTGTTCACAGATACGCAGTATTTT. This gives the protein CASSLAGLFTDTQYF.

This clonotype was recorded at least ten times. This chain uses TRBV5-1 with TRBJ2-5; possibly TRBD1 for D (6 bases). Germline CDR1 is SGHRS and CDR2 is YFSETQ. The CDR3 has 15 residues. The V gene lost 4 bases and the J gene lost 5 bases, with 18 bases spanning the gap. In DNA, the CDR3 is TGCGCCAGCAGCGTCGGACAGCTCCTGGGGGAGACCCAGTACTTC. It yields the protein CASSVGQLLGETQYF.

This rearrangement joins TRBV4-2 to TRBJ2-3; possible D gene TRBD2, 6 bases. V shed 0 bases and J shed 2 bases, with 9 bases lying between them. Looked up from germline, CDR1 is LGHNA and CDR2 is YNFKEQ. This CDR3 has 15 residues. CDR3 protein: CASSQEAGPTDTQYF. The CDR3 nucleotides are TGTGCCAGCAGCCAAGAAGCGGGCCCCACAGATACGCAGTATTTT.

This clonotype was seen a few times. This CDR3 reads CSARDPGTSGRTDTQYF. For the CDR3, the DNA is TGCAGTGCTAGAGATCCTGGGACTAGCGGGAGGACAGATACGCAGTATTTT. V usage is TRBV20-1 and J usage is TRBJ2-3; 15 bases match TRBD2. V lost 0 bases to trimming and J lost 3 bases; unmatched junction nucleotides: 4. The length of the CDR3 is 17 residues. Looked up from germline, CDR1 is DFQATT and CDR2 is SNEGSKA (reference sequence).

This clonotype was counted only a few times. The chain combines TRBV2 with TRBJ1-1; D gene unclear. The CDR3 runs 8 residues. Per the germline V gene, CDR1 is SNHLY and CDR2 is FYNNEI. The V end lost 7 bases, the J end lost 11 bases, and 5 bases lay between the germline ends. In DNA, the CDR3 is TGTGCCAGCAAAGTTGCTTTCTTT. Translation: CASKVAFF.

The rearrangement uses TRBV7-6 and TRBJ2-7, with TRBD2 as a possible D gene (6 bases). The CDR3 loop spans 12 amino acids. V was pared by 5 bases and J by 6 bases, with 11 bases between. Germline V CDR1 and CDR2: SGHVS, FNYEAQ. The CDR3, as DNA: TGTGCCAGCAGCCAACTAGCCTCCGAGCAGTACTTC. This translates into CASSQLASEQYF.

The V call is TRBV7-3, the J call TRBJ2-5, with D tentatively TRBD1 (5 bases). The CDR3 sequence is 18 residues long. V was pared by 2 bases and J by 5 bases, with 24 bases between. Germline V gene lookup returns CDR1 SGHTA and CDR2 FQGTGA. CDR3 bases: TGTGCCAGCAGCTTATATACCCCGACAGAGGTTAAGGACGAGACCCAGTACTTC. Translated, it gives CASSLYTPTEVKDETQYF.

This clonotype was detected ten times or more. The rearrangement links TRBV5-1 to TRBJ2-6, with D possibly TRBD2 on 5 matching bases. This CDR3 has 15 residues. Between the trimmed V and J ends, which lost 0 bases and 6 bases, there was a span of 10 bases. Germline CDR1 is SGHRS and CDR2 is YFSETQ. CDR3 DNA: TGCGCCAGCAGCTTGGGCCAGAGGGAGGCCAACGTCCTGACTTTC. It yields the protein CASSLGQREANVLTF.

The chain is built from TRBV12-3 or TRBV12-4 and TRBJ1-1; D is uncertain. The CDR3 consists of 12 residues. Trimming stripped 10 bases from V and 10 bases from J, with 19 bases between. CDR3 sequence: CANISFERVAFF. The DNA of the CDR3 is TGTGCCAACATTTCCTTCGAGAGGGTAGCTTTCTTT.

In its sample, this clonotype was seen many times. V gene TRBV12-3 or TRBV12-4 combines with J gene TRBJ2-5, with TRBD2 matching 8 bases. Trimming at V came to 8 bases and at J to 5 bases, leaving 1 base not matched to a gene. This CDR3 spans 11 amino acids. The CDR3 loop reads CASQREETQYF. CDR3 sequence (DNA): TGTGCCAGCCAGCGGGAGGAGACCCAGTACTTC.

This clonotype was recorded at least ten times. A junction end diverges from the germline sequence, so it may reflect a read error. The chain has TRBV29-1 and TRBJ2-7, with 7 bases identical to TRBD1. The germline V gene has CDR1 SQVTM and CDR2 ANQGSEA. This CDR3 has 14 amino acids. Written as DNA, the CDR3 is TGCAGCGTTGTAAGAGGGGGCCAGACCTACAAGCAGTACTTC. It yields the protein CSVVRGGQTYKQYF.

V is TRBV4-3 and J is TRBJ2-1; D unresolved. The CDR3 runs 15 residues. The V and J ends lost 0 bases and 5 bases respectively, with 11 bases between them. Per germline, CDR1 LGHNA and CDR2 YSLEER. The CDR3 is CASSQDVIRNNEQFF. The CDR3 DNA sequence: TGCGCCAGCAGCCAAGATGTAATCAGGAACAATGAGCAGTTCTTC.

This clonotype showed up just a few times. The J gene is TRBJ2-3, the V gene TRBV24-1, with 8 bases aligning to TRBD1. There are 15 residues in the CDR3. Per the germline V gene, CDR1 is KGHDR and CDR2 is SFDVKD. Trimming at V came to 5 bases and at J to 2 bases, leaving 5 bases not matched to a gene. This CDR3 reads CATSGAGGNTDTQYF. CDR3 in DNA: TGTGCCACCAGTGGGGCAGGGGGCAACACAGATACGCAGTATTTT.

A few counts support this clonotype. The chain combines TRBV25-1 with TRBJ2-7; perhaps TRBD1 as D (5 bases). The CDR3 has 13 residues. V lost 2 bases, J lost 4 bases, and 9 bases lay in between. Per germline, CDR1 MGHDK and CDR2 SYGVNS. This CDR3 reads CASSEQGKYEQYF. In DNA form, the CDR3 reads TGTGCCAGCAGTGAACAGGGAAAATACGAGCAGTACTTC.